Listed below are T cell receptor beta chains from one sample, sequenced in a study of shared T cell receptors in the human thymus. The repertoire was sequenced with immunoSEQ multiplex PCR; TCRdb's copy has only in-frame clones and lacks some. The sample shows about 660,000 clones, around 87% of them seen only once. This same sample was also taken into another study, of human thymus T cells.

The specimen sequenced was thymocytes. The receptors were sampled from a boy younger than two with a congenital heart defect. The CDR3 runs from the conserved cysteine through the conserved F or W. The D gene is left open where the match is weak. Rows give clone size only sometimes, using once, few, many, or a class for an expanded clone.

CDR3 DNA	CDR3 protein	D gene	V gene	J gene	clone size
TGTGCCAGCAGCGCAAAAAGCGGGAGCGCTACGCATGAGCAGTTCTTC	CASSAKSGSATHEQFF	TRBD2	TRBV9	TRBJ2-1	NA
TGTGCCTGGGTCCTACAGGAAGATGGCACCGGGGAGCTGTTTTTT	CAWVLQEDGTGELFF	NA	TRBV30	TRBJ2-2	NA
TGTGCCAGCAGGCTTATAAGAGGGGGTGATACGCAGTATTTT	CASRLIRGGDTQYF	NA	TRBV27	TRBJ2-3	NA
TGTGCCTGGAGAGGAGGATCGGGGACAGGGCCGTACGAGCAGTACTTC	CAWRGGSGTGPYEQYF	TRBD1	TRBV30	TRBJ2-7	NA
TGTGCCAGCAGTTTAAGACTAGCCAATGAGCAGTTCTTC	CASSLRLANEQFF	TRBD2	TRBV28	TRBJ2-1	NA
TGTGCCAGCAGTTTAAAGCGGACGGGGACAGGGGGCGCGGAACGCCCGACAACTAATGAAAAACTGTTTTTT	CASSLKRTGTGGAERPTTNEKLFF	TRBD1	TRBV27	TRBJ1-4	NA
TGTGCCAGCAGTGACAGGTCTGGGGAGCAGTACTTC	CASSDRSGEQYF	NA	TRBV25-1	TRBJ2-7	NA
TGTGCCAGCAGCACCGGGACAGGAAATCAGCCCCAGCATTTT	CASSTGTGNQPQHF	TRBD1	TRBV7-9	TRBJ1-5	NA
TGTGCCAGCAGACCTGACAGGGGGCGAGGGAGCAATCAGCCCCAGCATTTT	CASRPDRGRGSNQPQHF	TRBD1	TRBV28	TRBJ1-5	NA
TGTGCCAGCAGGGGGACAGGGGTTGGCGGGGAGCTGTTTTTT	CASRGTGVGGELFF	TRBD1	TRBV28	TRBJ2-2	NA
TGTGCCAGCAGCTTGCGACAGGGCCCTGGAAACACCATATATTTT	CASSLRQGPGNTIYF	TRBD1	TRBV7-3	TRBJ1-3	NA
TGTGCCAGCCGTGGACTAGCGGGAGGCCCGATCCCCAATGAGCAGTTCTTC	CASRGLAGGPIPNEQFF	TRBD2	TRBV28	TRBJ2-1	NA
TGCGCCAGCAGCCCTAGAGGTCGGCCGCGACTAGCGGGAGATACGCAGTATTTT	CASSPRGRPRLAGDTQYF	TRBD2	TRBV4-1	TRBJ2-3	NA
TGCGCCAGCAGCCAAGGTTTAGCGGGAGATGGTTACAATGAGCAGTTCTTC	CASSQGLAGDGYNEQFF	TRBD2	TRBV4-3	TRBJ2-1	NA
TGTGCCAGCAGTGATGAACACACCTGGAATCAGCCCCAGCATTTT	CASSDEHTWNQPQHF	NA	TRBV6-1	TRBJ1-5	NA
TGTGCCAGCAGTTACAAACCAACAGGGGGAGGGGAGCAGTACTTC	CASSYKPTGGGEQYF	NA	TRBV27	TRBJ2-7	NA
TGCGCCAGCAGCCAAGATTCTCGACTTCTGAACACTGAAGCTTTCTTT	CASSQDSRLLNTEAFF	NA	TRBV4-3	TRBJ1-1	NA
TGTGCCAGCAGTTTAAGGCTCGGATGGGGGCCCAAGGTCAATCAGCCCCAGCATTTT	CASSLRLGWGPKVNQPQHF	NA	TRBV28	TRBJ1-5	NA
TGTGCCAGCAGCACCTGGACAGGGTTTGGCTACACCTTC	CASSTWTGFGYTF	TRBD1	TRBV5-4	TRBJ1-2	NA
TGTGCCAGTAAGACGGGTAGCACAGATACGCAGTATTTT	CASKTGSTDTQYF	NA	TRBV19	TRBJ2-3	NA
TGCGCCAGCAGCCCCCACACTAGCGGGAAGGGGTCACGGGGCTACAATGAGCAGTTCTTC	CASSPHTSGKGSRGYNEQFF	TRBD2	TRBV4-3	TRBJ2-1	NA
TGTGCCAGCAGCAGGGGACTAGCGGGGGAAACAGGCGAGCAGTTCTTC	CASSRGLAGETGEQFF	TRBD2	TRBV13	TRBJ2-1	NA
TGCGCCAGCAGCCGGAGATTGGGGGGACAGGGCGTCCACGAGCAGTACTTC	CASSRRLGGQGVHEQYF	TRBD1	TRBV4-3	TRBJ2-7	NA
TGCGCCAGCAGCCACCGCACTAGCGGGGGGCCCTACGAGCAGTACTTC	CASSHRTSGGPYEQYF	TRBD2	TRBV4-1	TRBJ2-7	NA
TGTGCCAGCAGCTCGGGACAGGGCTTCCATCAGCCCCAGCATTTT	CASSSGQGFHQPQHF	TRBD1	TRBV7-2	TRBJ1-5	NA
TGTGCCAGCAGCTCCCCGGTGGGGGGAGACACAGATACGCAGTATTTT	CASSSPVGGDTDTQYF	NA	TRBV7-6	TRBJ2-3	NA
TGTGCCAGCAGTGAAGCTAGCCGGGGACAGGTACCTAATGAAAAACTGTTTTTT	CASSEASRGQVPNEKLFF	TRBD1	TRBV6-1	TRBJ1-4	NA
TGTGCCAGCAGTGACACATACACCGGGGAGCTGTTTTTT	CASSDTYTGELFF	NA	TRBV6-4	TRBJ2-2	NA
TGCGCCAGCAGCCCCCAGGGACTAGCGGGATACAATGAGCAGTTCTTC	CASSPQGLAGYNEQFF	TRBD2	TRBV4-3	TRBJ2-1	once
TGTGCCAGCAGTTTATCCGTTTTTGTGGGCCTGAGGGGGCGATCTAATAATTCACCCCTCCACTTT	CASSLSVFVGLRGRSNNSPLHF	TRBD1	TRBV28	TRBJ1-6	NA
TGTGCCAGCAGCAAAACAGGGGGAAACACCATATATTTT	CASSKTGGNTIYF	NA	TRBV7-9	TRBJ1-3	NA
TGTGCCACCAGCAGGCTGGGGGGAGATAATGAAAAACTGTTTTTT	CATSRLGGDNEKLFF	NA	TRBV15	TRBJ1-4	NA
TGTGCCAGCAGTTCTCAAGGGGCGCGGTGGAATTCCCCCCTCCACTTT	CASSSQGARWNSPLHF	NA	TRBV6-5	TRBJ1-6	NA
TGTGCCAGCAGCTTACAGGGAGTCCCTTTGAATTCACCCCTCCACTTT	CASSLQGVPLNSPLHF	NA	TRBV5-6	TRBJ1-6	NA
TGTGCCAGCAGTTCGGGACAGGGAAGAGCCTGGGAGCAGTACTTC	CASSSGQGRAWEQYF	TRBD1	TRBV6-5	TRBJ2-7	NA
TGCAGTGCTAGAGACCGGGGCGAGCAGTACTTC	CSARDRGEQYF	NA	TRBV20-1	TRBJ2-7	NA
TGTGCCAGCTCGGGAGGGGTCTTCTCCTACGAGCAGTACTTC	CASSGGVFSYEQYF	TRBD2	TRBV18	TRBJ2-7	NA
TGTGCCAGCAGCCCGAACGCGGACTATTTCTCCTACGAGCAGTACTTC	CASSPNADYFSYEQYF	NA	TRBV5-6	TRBJ2-7	once
TGTGCCAGCAGCTTAGTACTAGCCAATGAGCAGTTCTTC	CASSLVLANEQFF	NA	TRBV7-3	TRBJ2-1	NA
TGCGCCAGCAGCCAAGTGTTCCCCAGGCTCACCGGGGAGCTGTTTTTT	CASSQVFPRLTGELFF	NA	TRBV4-3	TRBJ2-2	NA
TGTGCCAGCAGCTTAGGGGGACAGGGCAACGAGCAGTACTTC	CASSLGGQGNEQYF	TRBD1	TRBV7-2	TRBJ2-7	NA
TGTGCCAGCAGCATCCTGCTCTCTCGGGGCTACACCTTC	CASSILLSRGYTF	NA	TRBV5-5	TRBJ1-2	NA
TGTGCCAGCAGTGCAGCCGGGACAGCTGGGCGAGTGGTGGGAAACACCATATATTTT	CASSAAGTAGRVVGNTIYF	TRBD1	TRBV28	TRBJ1-3	NA
TGTGCCTGGAGTGGACTAGCCTACGAGCAGTACTTC	CAWSGLAYEQYF	NA	TRBV30	TRBJ2-7	NA
TGTGCCAGCACCCTCCCGGGGGATACGCAGTATTTT	CASTLPGDTQYF	NA	TRBV7-2	TRBJ2-3	once
TGTGCCACCAGCAGAGGACTGGGAGAGACCCAGTACTTC	CATSRGLGETQYF	NA	TRBV15	TRBJ2-5	NA
TGTGCCAGCAGTGACGTTAGCAGGGGGTGGCAAGAGACCCAGTACTTC	CASSDVSRGWQETQYF	TRBD1	TRBV6-4	TRBJ2-5	NA
TGTGCCAGCAGCACGACAGGGGTGGCCTACGAGCAGTACTTC	CASSTTGVAYEQYF	TRBD1	TRBV7-8	TRBJ2-7	NA
TGCGCCAGCAGCTTGGTCCTAGCGGGGGTCCAAGAGACCCAGTACTTC	CASSLVLAGVQETQYF	TRBD2	TRBV5-1	TRBJ2-5	few
TGTGCCAGCAGTTACTATAAACCTTTGGGACACTACGAGCAGTACTTC	CASSYYKPLGHYEQYF	NA	TRBV6-5	TRBJ2-7	NA
TGCAGCGGCACTAGCGGGAACTACAATGAGCAGTTCTTC	CSGTSGNYNEQFF	TRBD2	TRBV29-1	TRBJ2-1	NA
TGCAGCGTGCCGTTAGGGACTAGCCTCTACAATGAGCAGTTCTTC	CSVPLGTSLYNEQFF	TRBD2	TRBV29-1	TRBJ2-1	NA
TGCAGCGTTGAATCCGCAGGCCACCGCCGGAATGAGCAGTTCTTC	CSVESAGHRRNEQFF	NA	TRBV29-1	TRBJ2-1	NA
TGTGCCAGTAGCTCTACCCGGCTAGCGGGAGACCGCACAGATACGCAGTATTTT	CASSSTRLAGDRTDTQYF	TRBD2	TRBV19	TRBJ2-3	NA
TGTGCCAGCAGTTTATCGGCGGGTGCTACCTACGAGCAGTACTTC	CASSLSAGATYEQYF	NA	TRBV27	TRBJ2-7	NA
TGTGCCAGCAACTTAGAGGACAGGGATCAGGGCTACACCTTC	CASNLEDRDQGYTF	TRBD1	TRBV7-3	TRBJ1-2	NA
TGCGCCAGCAGTGAATACGGCCTAGCGGGTATGACCTACGAGCAGTACTTC	CASSEYGLAGMTYEQYF	TRBD2	TRBV10-1	TRBJ2-7	NA
TGCGCCAGCAGCCACGGGACAGGCCCCGTCTCGGGCACCGGGGAGCTGTTTTTT	CASSHGTGPVSGTGELFF	TRBD1	TRBV4-1	TRBJ2-2	NA
TGTGCCAGCAGTCCGAGGAGGAGGGTCTCTGGAAACACCATATATTTT	CASSPRRRVSGNTIYF	NA	TRBV28	TRBJ1-3	NA